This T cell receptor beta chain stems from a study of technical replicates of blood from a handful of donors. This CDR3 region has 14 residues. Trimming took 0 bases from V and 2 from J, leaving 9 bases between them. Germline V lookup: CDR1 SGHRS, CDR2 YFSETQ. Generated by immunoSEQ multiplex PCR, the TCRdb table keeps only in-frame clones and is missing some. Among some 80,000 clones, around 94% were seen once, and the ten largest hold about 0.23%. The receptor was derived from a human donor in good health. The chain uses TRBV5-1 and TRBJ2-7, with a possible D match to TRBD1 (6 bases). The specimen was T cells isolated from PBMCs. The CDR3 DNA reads TGCGCCAGCAGCTTGGAACAGGGAGCCTACGAGCAGTACTTC. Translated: CASSLEQGAYEQYF.